The present T cell receptor beta chain was sequenced within a study of blood T cell repertoires in COVID-19. Background on the study: From T cells, B-cell-depleted T cells, or PBMCs came the material, which was cDNA or gDNA.

The CDR3 is 13 amino acids. CDR1 is LNHDA and CDR2 is SQIVND in the germline V gene (reference sequence). V lost 5 bases and J 5 bases, leaving 10 bases between the germline ends. The study recruited people aged about 18 to 95 years across approximately 23 US areas. Participant reports of clinical history set cohort assignment. Original processing notes: Nucleated cell number was recorded as an estimate derived from reference gene primer amplification. Libraries were prepared by immunoSEQ multiplex PCR; TCRdb keeps only in-frame clonotypes and omits some of them. V and J calls and clone size come straight from that table; D and trimming were deduced from the DNA. The table lists more than 85,000 clones, 65% to 90% of them singletons, with less than 3% in the top ten.

The J gene is TRBJ1-5, the V gene TRBV19, with no clear D. The receptor was derived from a woman aged 45-65 years who had recovered from COVID-19. Sequencing input: PBMCs or T cells enriched from blood (not recorded which). CDR3 sequence reads: CASSDVGDQPQHF. The CDR3 coding sequence is TGTGCCAGTAGTGATGTAGGAGATCAGCCCCAGCATTTT.